This passage covers 5 T cell receptor beta chains from one sample sequenced in a study of CD8 T cells in ankylosing spondylitis. TCRdb analysed the 5' RACE reads with MiXCR anew, one entry per CDR3 protein. Here the sample spans fewer than 250,000 distinct CDR3 sequences, roughly a third being singletons. The material sequenced was blood, either unsorted or a sorted T cell fraction (not recorded which). All receptors come from a male donor with ankylosing spondylitis or in good health (not recorded which).

This CDR3 reads CSVPVEGGKTQYF. CDR3 sequence (DNA): TGCAGTGTCCCCGTGGAGGGTGGTAAGACCCAGTACTTC. The chain joins TRBV20-1 to TRBJ2-5; D is perhaps TRBD2 (6 bases). The V gene's germline CDR1 is DFQATT and CDR2 SNEGSKA (reference sequence). The CDR3 loop spans 13 amino acids. The germline V and J ends were trimmed by 7 bases and 6 bases, with 18 bases remaining between them.

The gene calls are TRBV12-3 or TRBV12-4 and TRBJ2-7; a possible D gene is TRBD1 (6 bases). This CDR3 region has 14 residues. V shed 4 bases and J shed 2 bases, with 12 bases lying between them. The CDR3 region is CASSSGRGTYEQYF. The DNA for the CDR3 is TGTGCCAGCAGTTCAGGCAGGGGAACCTACGAGCAGTACTTC.

This clonotype was detected only a few times. The J gene is TRBJ2-5, the V gene TRBV9; 8 bases match TRBD2. V lost 0 bases, J lost 4 bases, and 5 bases stayed unmatched. There are 15 residues in the CDR3. CDR1 SGDLS and CDR2 YYNGEE come from the germline V gene. This chain's CDR3 is CASSVEGSGVETQYF. DNA of the CDR3: TGTGCCAGCAGCGTAGAGGGTAGCGGGGTAGAGACCCAGTACTTC. Full variable domain (outside the CDR3, taken from reference TRBV9 and TRBJ2-5): DSGVTQTPKHLITATGQRVTLRCSPRSGDLSVYWYQQSLDQGLQFLIQYYNGEERAKGNILERFSAQQFPDLHSELNLSSLELGDSALYFCASSVEGSGVETQYFGPGTRLLVL.

The gene calls are TRBV28 and TRBJ2-1; 11 bases match TRBD2. From germline, CDR1 is MDHEN and CDR2 SYDVKM. V was clipped by 2 bases and J by 7 bases; unmatched bases: 7. The CDR3 contains 16 residues. The CDR3 sequence is CASSLQLAGAENEQFF. As DNA, the CDR3 is TGTGCCAGCAGTTTACAACTAGCGGGGGCGGAGAATGAGCAGTTCTTC.

The gene calls are TRBV27 and TRBJ2-1; 11 bases match TRBD2. Germline V lookup: CDR1 MNHEY, CDR2 SMNVEV (reference sequence). The CDR3 contains 17 residues. The V gene end was trimmed by 8 bases and the J gene end by 0 bases; junction bases not matched to a gene: 9. CDR3 in amino acids: CASGLAGGPSSYNEQFF. CDR3 sequence (DNA): TGTGCCAGCGGTCTAGCGGGGGGTCCAAGCTCCTACAATGAGCAGTTCTTC.